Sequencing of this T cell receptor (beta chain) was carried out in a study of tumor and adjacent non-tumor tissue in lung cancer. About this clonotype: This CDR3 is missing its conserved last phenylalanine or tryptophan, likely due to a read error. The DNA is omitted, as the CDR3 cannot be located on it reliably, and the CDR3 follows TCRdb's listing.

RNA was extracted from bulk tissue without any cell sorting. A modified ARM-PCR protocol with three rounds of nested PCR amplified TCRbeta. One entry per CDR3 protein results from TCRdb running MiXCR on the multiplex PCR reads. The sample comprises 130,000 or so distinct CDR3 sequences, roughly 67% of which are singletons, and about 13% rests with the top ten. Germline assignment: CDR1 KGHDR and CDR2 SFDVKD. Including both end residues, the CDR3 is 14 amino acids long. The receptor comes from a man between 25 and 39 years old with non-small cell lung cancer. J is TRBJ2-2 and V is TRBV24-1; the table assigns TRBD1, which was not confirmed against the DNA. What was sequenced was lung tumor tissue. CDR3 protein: CATSDDRDTGELLS.